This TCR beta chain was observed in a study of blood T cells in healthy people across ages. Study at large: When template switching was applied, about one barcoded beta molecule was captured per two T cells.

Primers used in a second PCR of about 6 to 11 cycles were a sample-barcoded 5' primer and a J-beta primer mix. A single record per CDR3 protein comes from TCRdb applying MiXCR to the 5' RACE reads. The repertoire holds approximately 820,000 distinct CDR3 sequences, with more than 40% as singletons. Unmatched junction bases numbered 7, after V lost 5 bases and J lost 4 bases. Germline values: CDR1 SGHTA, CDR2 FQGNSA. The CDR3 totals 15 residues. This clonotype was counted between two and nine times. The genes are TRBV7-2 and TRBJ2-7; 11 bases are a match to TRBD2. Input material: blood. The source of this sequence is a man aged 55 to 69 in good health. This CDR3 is CASSPPGLAAYEQYF. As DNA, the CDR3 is TGTGCCAGCAGCCCGCCGGGACTAGCGGCTTACGAGCAGTACTTC.